This TCR beta chain was recovered during a study of T cell changes during pregnancy in multiple sclerosis. V lost 8 bases, J lost 0 bases, and 8 bases stayed unmatched. The CDR3 is 15 amino acids. Germline CDR1 MNHEY, CDR2 SMNVEV (reference sequence). Assay: immunoSEQ multiplex PCR; the TCRdb copy retains only in-frame clones and omits some. The repertoire has roughly 64,000 clones, 90% of them found once; the top ten carry approximately 5.8%. The sequence came from a female donor in good health, enrolled as a control in a pregnancy study. The sequencing here drew on peripheral blood, taken in the third trimester of pregnancy. The genes are TRBV27 and TRBJ2-3; 7 positions match TRBD1. CDR3 residues: CASAWGQLSTDTQYF. The CDR3 DNA is TGTGCCAGCGCTTGGGGACAGCTGAGCACAGATACGCAGTATTTT.